Sequencing of this TCR beta chain was carried out in a study of cytomegalovirus exposure and HLA in healthy donors. Study-level results: Prior analysis indicated that the majority of TCR beta V segments exhibited productivity approximately 90% or approximately 30% of the time.

CDR1 is LNHDA, CDR2 SQIVND, per germline (reference sequence). J gave up 6 bases and V 3 bases, and 9 bases lay outside the gene matches. This CDR3 has 16 amino acids. Use of 60 Vbeta and 13 Jbeta primers characterized the PCR. The repertoire was sequenced with immunoSEQ multiplex PCR; TCRdb's copy has only in-frame clones and lacks some. The repertoire holds approximately 160,000 clones, with around 82% as singletons. On this clone: Its antigen remains unidentified.

The chain uses TRBV19 and TRBJ2-2, with TRBD1 matching 8 bases. Source material: PBMCs. The TCR sequence derives from a male donor in good health and CMV-seronegative. This chain's CDR3 is CASSIAQGAISGELFF. The CDR3, as DNA: TGTGCCAGTAGTATCGCGCAGGGGGCTATTTCCGGGGAGCTGTTTTTT.